This T cell receptor beta chain was identified in a study of T cell repertoires in cytomegalovirus infection. Background on the study: It can be stated that public TCR beta signatures indicated CMV infection as well as a matching HLA type. Study conclusions and caveats: Accumulated public TCR beta family frequency recognized individuals carrying CMV together with the relevant HLA. CMV-specific TCR beta clonotypes restricted by HLA-C dominated the ex vivo response.

TCRdb analysed the reads with MiXCR anew, one entry per CDR3 protein. The sample shows about 150,000 distinct CDR3 sequences, 20% to 30% of them seen only once. Points on this clonotype: The antigen is unknown.

The sample comprised PBMCs. The clonotype originates from a human donor in good health (CMV status not recorded). Some clones in this sample may be carry-over from other donors' samples.

This CDR3 reads CASRRDRVAYNEQFF. The CDR3 region has the DNA TGTGCCAGCCGGAGGGACAGGGTGGCCTACAATGAGCAGTTCTTC. The rearrangement links TRBV12-3 or TRBV12-4 to TRBJ2-1, with 9 bases matching TRBD1. Trimming at V came to 8 bases and at J to 2 bases, leaving 7 bases not matched to a gene. This CDR3 region has 15 residues.